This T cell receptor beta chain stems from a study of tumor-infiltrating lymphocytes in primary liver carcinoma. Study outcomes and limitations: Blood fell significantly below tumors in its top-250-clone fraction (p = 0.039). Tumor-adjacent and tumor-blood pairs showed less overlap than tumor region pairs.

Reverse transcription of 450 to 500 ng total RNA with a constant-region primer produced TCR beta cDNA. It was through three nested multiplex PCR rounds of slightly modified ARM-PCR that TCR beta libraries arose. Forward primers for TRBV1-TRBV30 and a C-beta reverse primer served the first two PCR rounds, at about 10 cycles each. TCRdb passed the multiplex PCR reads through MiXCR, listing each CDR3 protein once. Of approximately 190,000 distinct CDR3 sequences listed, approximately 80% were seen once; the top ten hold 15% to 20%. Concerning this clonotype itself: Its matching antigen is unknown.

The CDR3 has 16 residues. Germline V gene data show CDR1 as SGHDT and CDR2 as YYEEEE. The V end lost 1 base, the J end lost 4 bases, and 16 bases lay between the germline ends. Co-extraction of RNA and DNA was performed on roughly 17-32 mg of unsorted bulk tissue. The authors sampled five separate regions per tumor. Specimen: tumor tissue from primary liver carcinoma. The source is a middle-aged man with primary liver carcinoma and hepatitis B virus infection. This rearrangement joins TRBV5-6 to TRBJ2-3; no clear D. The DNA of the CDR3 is TGTGCCAGCAGCTTGACGGCTAGTCGGAGATCAGATACGCAGTATTTT. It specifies CASSLTASRRSDTQYF.